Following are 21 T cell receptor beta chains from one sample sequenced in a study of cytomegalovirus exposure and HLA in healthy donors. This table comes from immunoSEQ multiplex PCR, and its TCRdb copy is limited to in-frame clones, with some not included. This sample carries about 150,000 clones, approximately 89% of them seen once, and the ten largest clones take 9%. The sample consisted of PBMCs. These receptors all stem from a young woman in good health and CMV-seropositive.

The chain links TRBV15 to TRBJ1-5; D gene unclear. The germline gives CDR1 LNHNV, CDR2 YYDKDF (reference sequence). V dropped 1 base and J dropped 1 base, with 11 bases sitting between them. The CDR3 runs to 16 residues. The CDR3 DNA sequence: TGTGCCACCAGCAGAGGTTCAGGTTCCAGCAATCAGCCCCAGCATTTT. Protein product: CATSRGSGSSNQPQHF.

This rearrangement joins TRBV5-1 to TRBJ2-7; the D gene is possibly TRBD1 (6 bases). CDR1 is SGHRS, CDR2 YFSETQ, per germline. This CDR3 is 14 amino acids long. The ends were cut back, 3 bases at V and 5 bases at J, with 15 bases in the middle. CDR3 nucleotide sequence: TGCGCCAGCAGCTCATGGACAGCTTACAACGAGCAGTACTTC. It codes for CASSSWTAYNEQYF. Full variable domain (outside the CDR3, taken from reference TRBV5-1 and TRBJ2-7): KAGVTQTPRYLIKTRGQQVTLSCSPISGHRSVSWYQQTPGQGLQFLFEYFSETQRNKGNFPGRFSGRQFSNSRSEMNVSTLELGDSALYLCASSSWTAYNEQYFGPGTRLTVT.

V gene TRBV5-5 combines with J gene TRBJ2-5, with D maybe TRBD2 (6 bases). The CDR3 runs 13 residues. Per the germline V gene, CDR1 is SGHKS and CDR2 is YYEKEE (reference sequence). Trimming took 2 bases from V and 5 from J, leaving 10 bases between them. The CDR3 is CASSFGGWETQYF. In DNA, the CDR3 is TGTGCCAGCAGCTTTGGAGGGTGGGAGACCCAGTACTTC.

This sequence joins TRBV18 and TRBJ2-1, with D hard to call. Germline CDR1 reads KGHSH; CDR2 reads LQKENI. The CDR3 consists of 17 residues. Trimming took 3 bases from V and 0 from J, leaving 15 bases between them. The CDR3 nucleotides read TGTGCCAGCTCACCGATAACCATTACTTTCTCCTACAATGAGCAGTTCTTC. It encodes CASSPITITFSYNEQFF.

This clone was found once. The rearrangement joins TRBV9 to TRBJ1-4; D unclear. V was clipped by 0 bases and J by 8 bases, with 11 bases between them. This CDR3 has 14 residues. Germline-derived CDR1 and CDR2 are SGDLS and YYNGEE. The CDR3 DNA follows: TGTGCCAGCAGCGTAGCCGGGAGAGGAGAAAAACTGTTTTTT. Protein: CASSVAGRGEKLFF.

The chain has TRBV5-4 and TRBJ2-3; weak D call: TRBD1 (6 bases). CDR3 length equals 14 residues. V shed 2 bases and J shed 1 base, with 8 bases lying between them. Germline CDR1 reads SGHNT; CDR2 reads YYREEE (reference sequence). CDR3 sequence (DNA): TGTGCCAGCAGCTTCGAGGGGGGCACAGATACGCAGTATTTT. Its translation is CASSFEGGTDTQYF.

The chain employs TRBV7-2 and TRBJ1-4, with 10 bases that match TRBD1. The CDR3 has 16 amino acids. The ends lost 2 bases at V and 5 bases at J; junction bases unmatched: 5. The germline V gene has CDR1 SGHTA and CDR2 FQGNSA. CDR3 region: CASSLYRGQGNEKLFF. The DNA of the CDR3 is TGTGCCAGCAGCTTATATCGGGGACAGGGGAATGAAAAACTGTTTTTT. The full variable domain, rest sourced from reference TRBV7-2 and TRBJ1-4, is GAGVSQSPSNKVTEKGKDVELRCDPISGHTALYWYRQSLGQGLEFLIYFQGNSAPDKSGLPSDRFSAERTGGSVSTLTIQRTQQEDSAVYLCASSLYRGQGNEKLFFGSGTQLSVL.

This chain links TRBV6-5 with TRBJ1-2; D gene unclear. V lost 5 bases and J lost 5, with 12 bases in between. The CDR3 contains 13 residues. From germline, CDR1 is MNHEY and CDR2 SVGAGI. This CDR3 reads CASSPRTRYGYTF. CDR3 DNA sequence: TGTGCCAGCAGTCCCCGAACGAGGTATGGCTACACCTTC.

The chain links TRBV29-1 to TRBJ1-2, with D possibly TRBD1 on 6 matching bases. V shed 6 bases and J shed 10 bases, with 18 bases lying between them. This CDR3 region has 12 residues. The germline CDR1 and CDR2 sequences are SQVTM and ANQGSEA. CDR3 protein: CSVISGAANYTF. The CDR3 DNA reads TGCAGCGTGATTTCAGGGGCAGCTAACTACACCTTC.

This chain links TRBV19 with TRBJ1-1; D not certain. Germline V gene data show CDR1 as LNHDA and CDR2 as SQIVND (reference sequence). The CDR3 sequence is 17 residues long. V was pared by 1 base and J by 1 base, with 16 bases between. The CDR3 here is CASSIVGGLTGNTEAFF. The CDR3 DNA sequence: TGTGCCAGTAGTATAGTCGGTGGCCTGACGGGGAACACTGAAGCTTTCTTT.

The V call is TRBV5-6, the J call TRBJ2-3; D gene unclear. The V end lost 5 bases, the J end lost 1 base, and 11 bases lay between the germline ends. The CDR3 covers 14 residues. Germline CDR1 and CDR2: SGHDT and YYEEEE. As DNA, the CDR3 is TGTGCCAGCAGTTTAGAGGCCGGCACAGATACGCAGTATTTT. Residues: CASSLEAGTDTQYF.

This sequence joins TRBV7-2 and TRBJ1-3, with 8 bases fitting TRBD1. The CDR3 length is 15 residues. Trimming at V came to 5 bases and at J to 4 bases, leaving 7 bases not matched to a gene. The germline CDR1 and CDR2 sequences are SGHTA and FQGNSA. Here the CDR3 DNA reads TGTGCCAGCAGCCCAGGACAGGGCAAGGGAAACACCATATATTTT. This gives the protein CASSPGQGKGNTIYF.

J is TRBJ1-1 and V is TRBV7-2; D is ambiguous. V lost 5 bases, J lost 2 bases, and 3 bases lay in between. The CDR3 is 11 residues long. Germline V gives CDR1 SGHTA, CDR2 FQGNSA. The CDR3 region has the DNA TGTGCCAGCAGCCAAAACACTGAAGCTTTCTTT. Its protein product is CASSQNTEAFF. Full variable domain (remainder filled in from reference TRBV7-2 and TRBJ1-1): GAGVSQSPSNKVTEKGKDVELRCDPISGHTALYWYRQSLGQGLEFLIYFQGNSAPDKSGLPSDRFSAERTGGSVSTLTIQRTQQEDSAVYLCASSQNTEAFFGQGTRLTVV.

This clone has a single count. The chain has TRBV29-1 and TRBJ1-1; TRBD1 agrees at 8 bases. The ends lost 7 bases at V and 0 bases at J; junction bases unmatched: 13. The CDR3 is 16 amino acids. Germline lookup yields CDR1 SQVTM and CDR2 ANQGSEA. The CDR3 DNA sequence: TGCAGCGCACCCGACAGGGGCCTACGTATGAACACTGAAGCTTTCTTT. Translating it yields CSAPDRGLRMNTEAFF.

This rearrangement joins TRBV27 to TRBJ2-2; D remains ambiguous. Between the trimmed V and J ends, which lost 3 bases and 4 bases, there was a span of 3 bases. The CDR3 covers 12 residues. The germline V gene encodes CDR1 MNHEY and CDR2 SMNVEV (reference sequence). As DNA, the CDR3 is TGTGCCAGCAGTTTTCTCACCGGGGAGCTGTTTTTT. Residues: CASSFLTGELFF.

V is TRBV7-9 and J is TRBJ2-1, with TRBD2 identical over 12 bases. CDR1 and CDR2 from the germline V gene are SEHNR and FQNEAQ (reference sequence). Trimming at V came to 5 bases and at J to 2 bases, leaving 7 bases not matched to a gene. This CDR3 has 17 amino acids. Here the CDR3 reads CASSPTSGGATYNEQFF. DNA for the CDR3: TGTGCCAGCAGCCCGACTAGCGGGGGTGCTACCTACAATGAGCAGTTCTTC.

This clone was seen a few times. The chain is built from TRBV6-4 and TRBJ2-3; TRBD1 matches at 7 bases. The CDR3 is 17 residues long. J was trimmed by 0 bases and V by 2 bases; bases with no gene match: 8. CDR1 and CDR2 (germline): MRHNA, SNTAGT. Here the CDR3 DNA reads TGTGCCAGCAGTGACCAGAAAGAGGGGGCTAGCACAGATACGCAGTATTTT. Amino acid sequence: CASSDQKEGASTDTQYF.

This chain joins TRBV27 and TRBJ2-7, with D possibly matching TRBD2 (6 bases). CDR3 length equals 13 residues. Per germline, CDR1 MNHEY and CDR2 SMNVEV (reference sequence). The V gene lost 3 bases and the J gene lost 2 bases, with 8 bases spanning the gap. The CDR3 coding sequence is TGTGCCAGCAGTTTGGGGACTGCCTACGAGCAGTACTTC. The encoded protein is CASSLGTAYEQYF.

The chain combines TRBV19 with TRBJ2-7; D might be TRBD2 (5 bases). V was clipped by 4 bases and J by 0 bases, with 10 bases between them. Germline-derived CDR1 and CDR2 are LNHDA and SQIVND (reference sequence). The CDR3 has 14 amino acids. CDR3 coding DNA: TGTGCCAGTAGTAGTTCGGGGTCCTCCTACGAGCAGTACTTC. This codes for CASSSSGSSYEQYF. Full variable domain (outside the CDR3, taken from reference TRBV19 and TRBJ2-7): DGGITQSPKYLFRKEGQNVTLSCEQNLNHDAMYWYRQDPGQGLRLIYYSQIVNDFQKGDIAEGYSVSREKKESFPLTVTSAQKNPTAFYLCASSSSGSSYEQYFGPGTRLTVT.

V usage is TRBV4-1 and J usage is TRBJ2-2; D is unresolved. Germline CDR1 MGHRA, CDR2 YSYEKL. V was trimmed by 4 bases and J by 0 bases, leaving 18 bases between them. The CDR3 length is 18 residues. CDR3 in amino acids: CASSPKIWQATNTGELFF. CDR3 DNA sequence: TGCGCCAGCAGCCCCAAGATATGGCAGGCGACGAACACCGGGGAGCTGTTTTTT.

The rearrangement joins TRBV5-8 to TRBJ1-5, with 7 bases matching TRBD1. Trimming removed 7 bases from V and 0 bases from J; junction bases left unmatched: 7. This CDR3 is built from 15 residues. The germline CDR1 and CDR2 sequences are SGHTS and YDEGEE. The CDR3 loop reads CASSPYRGSNQPQHF. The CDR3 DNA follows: TGTGCCAGCTCCCCTTACAGGGGTAGCAATCAGCCCCAGCATTTT. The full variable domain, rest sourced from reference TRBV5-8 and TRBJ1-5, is EAGVTQSPTHLIKTRGQQATLRCSPISGHTSVYWYQQALGLGLQFLLWYDEGEERNRGNFPPRFSGRQFPNYSSELNVNALELEDSALYLCASSPYRGSNQPQHFGDGTRLSIL.